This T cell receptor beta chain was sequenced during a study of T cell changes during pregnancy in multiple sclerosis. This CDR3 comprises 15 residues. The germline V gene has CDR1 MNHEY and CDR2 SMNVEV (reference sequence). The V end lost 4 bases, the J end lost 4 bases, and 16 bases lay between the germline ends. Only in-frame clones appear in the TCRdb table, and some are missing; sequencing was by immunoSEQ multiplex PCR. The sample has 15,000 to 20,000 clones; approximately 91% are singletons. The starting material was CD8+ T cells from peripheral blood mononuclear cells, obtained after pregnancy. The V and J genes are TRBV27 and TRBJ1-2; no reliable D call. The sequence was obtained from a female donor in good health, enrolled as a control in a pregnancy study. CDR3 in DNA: TGTGCCAGCAGTTCCCAGAGCGGACCCTCCTATGGCTACACCTTC. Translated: CASSSQSGPSYGYTF.